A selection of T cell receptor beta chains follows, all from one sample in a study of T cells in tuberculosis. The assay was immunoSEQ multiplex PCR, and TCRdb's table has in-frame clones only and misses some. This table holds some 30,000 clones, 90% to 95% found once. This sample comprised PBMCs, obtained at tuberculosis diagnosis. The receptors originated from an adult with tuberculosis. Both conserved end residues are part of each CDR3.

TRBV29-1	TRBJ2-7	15	CSVLGTGTGLYEQYF
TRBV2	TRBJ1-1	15	CASSESRGPDRWAFF
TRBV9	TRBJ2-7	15	CASSVEGGSRYEQYF
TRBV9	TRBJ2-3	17	CASSVLTGGTSTDTQYF
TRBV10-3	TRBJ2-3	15	CAISDQRGVLLGQYF
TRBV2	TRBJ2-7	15	CASSSIRDRAFEQYF
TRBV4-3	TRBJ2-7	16	CASSQDIGQGPYEQYF
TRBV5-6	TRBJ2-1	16	CASSLARYLAVNEQFF
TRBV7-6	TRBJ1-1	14	CASSPIQGHTEAFF
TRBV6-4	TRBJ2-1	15	CASSDGRQGNNEQFF
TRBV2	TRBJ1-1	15	CASSETLGGRTEAFF
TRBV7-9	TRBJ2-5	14	CASSFGQGKETQYF
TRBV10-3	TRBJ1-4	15	CAARPGLTTNEKLFF
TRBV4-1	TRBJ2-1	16	CASSQAFLSSYNEQFF
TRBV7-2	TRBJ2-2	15	CASSQRQGVGGELFF
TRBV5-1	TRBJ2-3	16	CASSLSGTSGGNTQYF
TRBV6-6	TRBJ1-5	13	CASSIEKGLPQHF
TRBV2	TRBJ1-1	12	CARTQTGLEAFF
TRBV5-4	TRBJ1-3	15	CASSLEASSGNTIYF
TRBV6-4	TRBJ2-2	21	CASSDSGIPAGETSNTGELFF
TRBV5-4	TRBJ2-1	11	CASSRDYIQFF
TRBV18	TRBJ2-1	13	CASSREFDNEQFF
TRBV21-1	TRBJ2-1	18	CASSKGGTSVVWYNEQFF
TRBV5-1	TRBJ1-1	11	CASSPGTEAFF
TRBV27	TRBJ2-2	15	CASRGTSGYTGELFF
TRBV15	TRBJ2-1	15	CATSARGVPFDEQFF
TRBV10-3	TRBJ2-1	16	CAISRLAGGNNNEQFF
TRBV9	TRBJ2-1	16	CASSPLAGEQYNEQFF
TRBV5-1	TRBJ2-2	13	CASSLEGSGELFF
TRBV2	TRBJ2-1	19	CASSENQRGGLLHYNEQFF
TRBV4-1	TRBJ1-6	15	CASSYLDRDNSPLHF
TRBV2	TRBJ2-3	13	CASVQGTADTQYF
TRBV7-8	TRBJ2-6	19	CASSFSPRLTLSGANVLTF
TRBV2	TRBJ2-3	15	CASSDSGKKADTQYF
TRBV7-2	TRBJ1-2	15	CASSPGTGRTYGYTF
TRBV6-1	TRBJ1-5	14	CASLTAGLGQPQHF
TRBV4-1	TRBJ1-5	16	CASSQKQGAINQPQHF
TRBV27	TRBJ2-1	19	CASSLTASGGRSSVGEQFF
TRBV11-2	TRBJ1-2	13	CASSLGGLGGYTF
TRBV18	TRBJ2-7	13	CASSPPPTYEQYF
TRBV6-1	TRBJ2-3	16	CASSEMGTRNTDTQYF
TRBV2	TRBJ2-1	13	CASGLADYNEQFF
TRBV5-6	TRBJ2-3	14	CASSLRRETDTQYF
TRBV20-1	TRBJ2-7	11	CSALRGYEQYF
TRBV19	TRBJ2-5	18	CASSIGTSGSWVAETQYF
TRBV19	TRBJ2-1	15	CASSTSGGPYNEQFF
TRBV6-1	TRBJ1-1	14	CASSEDRGFTEAFF
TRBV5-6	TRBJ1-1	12	CASSRTGRETFF
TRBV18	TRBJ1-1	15	CASSPDRGVRSEAFF
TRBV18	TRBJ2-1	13	CASSPSDTREQFF
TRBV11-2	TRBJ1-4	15	CASSSGISNNEKLFF
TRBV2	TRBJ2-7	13	CASISSDFYEQYF
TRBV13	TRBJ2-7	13	CASSLGISHEQYF